The rows below give T cell receptor beta chains drawn from one sample of a study of T cell changes during pregnancy in multiple sclerosis. Using immunoSEQ multiplex PCR, the repertoire was profiled, and TCRdb retains in-frame clones only, with some absent. Of roughly 49,000 clones listed, almost 90% are singletons. The sample here was peripheral blood, taken in the first trimester of pregnancy. Receptor source: a female donor in good health, enrolled as a control in a pregnancy study. CDR3s include the opening cysteine and the closing phenylalanine or tryptophan. The D gene is left open where the match is weak. Only part of the rows carry a size: once, few, many, or a class if the clone is expanded.

>TRBV18|.|TRBD2|TRBJ2-1
CASSPPSGSTFNEQFF
TGTGCCAGCTCACCGCCTAGCGGGAGTACTTTCAATGAGCAGTTCTTC
>TRBV5-8|.|.|TRBJ2-7
CASSFDYSGRNEQYF
TGTGCCAGCAGCTTCGATTATAGCGGACGAAACGAGCAGTACTTC
>TRBV28|.|.|TRBJ2-5
CASSFGARETQYF
TGTGCCAGCAGTTTTGGGGCGAGGGAGACCCAGTACTTC
>TRBV2|.|TRBD1|TRBJ2-3
CASSGQGAFTDTQYF
TGTGCCAGCAGTGGACAGGGGGCCTTCACAGATACGCAGTATTTT
>TRBV5-1|.|TRBD2|TRBJ2-7
CASSPTPYSGAYEQYF
TGCGCCAGCAGCCCGACCCCTTACAGCGGGGCCTACGAGCAGTACTTC
>TRBV28|.|TRBD2|TRBJ2-3
CASSYPELADNTDTQYF
TGTGCCAGCAGTTACCCTGAACTAGCGGATAACACAGATACGCAGTATTTT
>TRBV27|once|.|TRBJ2-7
CASSSFRGWKYEQYF
TGTGCCAGCAGTTCCTTCCGGGGATGGAAGTACGAGCAGTACTTC
>TRBV7-3|.|TRBD1|TRBJ2-2
CASSRQGGNTGELFF
TGTGCCAGCAGCCGACAGGGTGGTAACACCGGGGAGCTGTTTTTT
>TRBV7-2|.|.|TRBJ1-5
CASSLRQSNQPQHF
TGTGCCAGCAGCCTCCGACAGAGCAATCAGCCCCAGCATTTT
>TRBV6-5|.|TRBD1|TRBJ2-7
CASSYSRDSHSYEQYF
TGTGCCAGCAGTTACTCACGGGACAGTCATTCCTACGAGCAGTACTTC
>TRBV5-4|.|.|TRBJ2-3
CASSRVSTGEQYF
TGTGCCAGCAGCCGCGTTTCTACTGGTGAGCAGTATTTT
>TRBV7-2|.|TRBD2|TRBJ2-1
CASSLSGRGGNEQFF
TGTGCCAGCAGCTTGAGCGGGAGAGGTGGCAATGAGCAGTTCTTC
>TRBV11-2|.|TRBD2|TRBJ2-3
CASSSSQTSGGDGGF
TGTGCCAGCAGCTCGTCCCAAACTAGCGGGGGCGACGGTGGGTTT
>TRBV5-1|.|.|TRBJ2-7
CASSFRGYEQYF
TGCGCCAGCAGCTTCAGGGGTTACGAGCAGTACTTC
>TRBV29-1|.|TRBD2|TRBJ2-1
CSVDGGGLEQFF
TGCAGTGTAGATGGCGGGGGGCTTGAGCAGTTCTTC
>TRBV6-6|.|.|TRBJ1-1
CASRFARAEAFF
TGTGCCAGCCGATTCGCGAGGGCTGAAGCTTTCTTT
>TRBV18|.|.|TRBJ1-2
CASSPGTDYGYTF
TGTGCCAGCTCACCCGGAACAGACTATGGCTACACCTTC
>TRBV27|.|TRBD1|TRBJ2-1
CASSPRTGSYNEQFF
TGTGCCAGCAGTCCCAGGACAGGATCCTACAATGAGCAGTTCTTC
>TRBV13|.|.|TRBJ1-2
CASSLGQDGYTF
TGTGCCAGCAGCTTAGGACAGGATGGCTACACCTTC
>TRBV25-1|.|.|TRBJ1-4
CASSPPAGAATNEKLFF
TGTGCCAGCAGCCCACCCGCAGGGGCTGCAACTAATGAAAAACTGTTTTTT
>TRBV5-1|.|.|TRBJ1-3
CASSLLPVQGNTIYF
TGCGCCAGCAGCCTTCTCCCCGTCCAGGGAAACACCATATATTTT
>TRBV4-2|once|.|TRBJ2-3
CASSPVEDTQYF
TGTGCCAGCAGCCCCGTGGAGGATACGCAGTATTTT
>TRBV10-3|.|.|TRBJ2-5
CATPPRRGEETQYF
TGTGCCACCCCACCCCGCAGGGGTGAAGAGACCCAGTACTTC
>TRBV10-1|.|.|TRBJ2-7
CASSESPRGITPDEQYF
TGCGCCAGCAGTGAGTCGCCCAGAGGGATCACTCCCGACGAGCAGTACTTC
>TRBV7-6|.|.|TRBJ1-2
CASSLVSPGPDGYTF
TGTGCCAGCAGCTTAGTATCTCCAGGGCCCGATGGCTACACCTTC
>TRBV6-1|.|.|TRBJ2-1
CATWVGGHNEQFF
TGTGCCACCTGGGTTGGAGGCCACAATGAGCAGTTCTTC
>TRBV30|.|.|TRBJ1-6
CAWSSDYNSPLHF
TGTGCCTGGAGTTCAGATTATAATTCACCCCTCCACTTT
>TRBV6-6|.|.|TRBJ2-3
CASSYSMGSSDTQYF
TGTGCCAGCAGTTACTCGATGGGGAGTTCAGATACGCAGTATTTT
>TRBV28|.|.|TRBJ1-3
CASSPGGLGNTIYF
TGTGCCAGCTCCCCGGGGGGCCTCGGAAACACCATATATTTT
>TRBV11-2|.|.|TRBJ2-7
CASSWSQGIPYEQYF
TGTGCCAGCAGCTGGAGTCAGGGAATTCCCTACGAGCAGTACTTC
>TRBV29-1|.|TRBD1|TRBJ1-3
CSVRPGTGGNSGNTIYF
TGCAGCGTCCGTCCCGGGACAGGGGGGAACTCTGGAAACACCATATATTTT
>TRBV5-1|.|TRBD1|TRBJ2-7
CASSLTDRVHEQYF
TGCGCCAGCAGCTTGACGGACAGGGTCCACGAGCAGTACTTC
>TRBV7-8|.|.|TRBJ2-3
CASSPRLLSSRGDTQYF
TGTGCCAGCAGCCCCAGGTTATTATCTTCTCGGGGAGATACGCAGTATTTT
>TRBV7-9|.|.|TRBJ1-1
CASSLVGSTEAFF
TGTGCCAGCAGCTTAGTGGGCAGCACTGAAGCTTTCTTT
>TRBV5-6|.|TRBD2|TRBJ2-5
CASSNRAGGSWETQYF
TGTGCCAGCAGCAACAGGGCGGGGGGTAGTTGGGAGACCCAGTACTTC